Listed here are 23 T cell receptor beta chains from one sample, sequenced in a study of CD8+ T cells in alopecia areata. The treatment here: oral pan-JAK inhibitor, 5-10 mg twice daily. Extracted RNA was reverse transcribed, and the resulting cDNA served as sequencing template. TCRdb's table, derived via immunoSEQ multiplex PCR, lists solely in-frame clones and lacks some. This table has approximately 210,000 clones, approximately 72% appearing once. Sequences were derived from CD4+ T cells sorted from blood, sampled at approximately week 42, from a patient treated with tofacitinib. The receptors originated from a human donor with alopecia areata.

The chain is built from TRBV7-2 and TRBJ2-7; TRBD2 agrees at 7 bases. The length of the CDR3 is 17 residues. V dropped 1 base and J dropped 4; count of bases not matched to a gene: 13. Germline V gives CDR1 SGHTA, CDR2 FQGNSA. CDR3 DNA sequence: TGTGCCAGCAGCTTAGGTCCAGCGGGGAGAACCAGTTACGAGCAGTACTTC. Its protein is CASSLGPAGRTSYEQYF.

V gene TRBV19 combines with J gene TRBJ2-2; D might be TRBD1 (6 bases). CDR3 length equals 14 residues. Germline V gene lookup returns CDR1 LNHDA and CDR2 SQIVND (reference sequence). Trimming removed 3 bases from V and 6 bases from J, with 11 bases in between. The CDR3 bases are TGTGCCAGTAGTATGGGGGCTCGCGCCGGGGAGCTGTTTTTT. It is translated as CASSMGARAGELFF.

The chain links TRBV4-1 to TRBJ2-1; D unclear. Trimming removed 0 bases at V and 7 bases at J, with 10 bases between. Per germline, CDR1 MGHRA and CDR2 YSYEKL. The CDR3 spans 14 residues. CDR3 residues: CASSQDPWFNEQFF. Here the CDR3 DNA reads TGCGCCAGCAGCCAAGATCCGTGGTTTAATGAGCAGTTCTTC.

The V and J genes are TRBV30 and TRBJ1-1; a possible D gene is TRBD1 (5 bases). The CDR3 has 13 amino acids. The V gene lost 4 bases and the J gene lost 4 bases, with 13 bases spanning the gap. The germline gives CDR1 GTSNPN, CDR2 SVGIG (reference sequence). CDR3 residues: CAWTAGASTEAFF. The CDR3 DNA reads TGTGCCTGGACAGCCGGGGCAAGCACTGAAGCTTTCTTT.

This clone was detected only a few times. V usage is TRBV15 and J usage is TRBJ1-1; a possible D gene is TRBD1 (6 bases). The CDR3 sequence is 15 residues long. Germline-derived CDR1 and CDR2 are LNHNV and YYDKDF (reference sequence). Trimming took 5 bases from V and 4 from J, leaving 17 bases between them. The CDR3 nucleotides are TGTGCCACCAGCGACCGGCAGGGGTGGATCACTGAAGCTTTCTTT. Its translation is CATSDRQGWITEAFF. The complete variable domain, with remaining parts taken from reference TRBV15 and TRBJ1-1, reads DAMVIQNPRYQVTQFGKPVTLSCSQTLNHNVMYWYQQKSSQAPKLLFHYYDKDFNNEADTPDNFQSRRPNTSFCFLDIRSPGLGDTAMYLCATSDRQGWITEAFFGQGTRLTVV.

J is TRBJ2-7 and V is TRBV5-1; the D call may be TRBD1 or TRBD2 (5 bases each). Germline-derived CDR1 and CDR2 are SGHRS and YFSETQ. Trimming cost V 5 bases and J 1 base, with 7 bases left between them. CDR3 length: 12 amino acids. The CDR3 nucleotides are TGCGCCAGCAGGGGGGAGTCCTACGAGCAGTACTTC. Translating it yields CASRGESYEQYF.

This chain links TRBV27 with TRBJ1-1, with no clear D. This CDR3 spans 12 amino acids. Germline CDR1 is MNHEY and CDR2 is SMNVEV (reference sequence). Trimming pared 6 bases from V and 4 bases from J, leaving 9 bases between. CDR3 amino acids: CASSHLGTEAFF. The DNA of the CDR3 is TGTGCCAGCAGCCACCTGGGCACTGAAGCTTTCTTT.

The CDR3 DNA reads TGTGCCTGGAGTCACGGGGGCACAGATACGCAGTATTTT. Translated: CAWSHGGTDTQYF. The J gene is TRBJ2-3, the V gene TRBV30, with D perhaps TRBD2 (5 bases). This CDR3 region has 13 residues. V was pared by 2 bases and J by 1 base, with 7 bases between. The germline gives CDR1 GTSNPN, CDR2 SVGIG (reference sequence).

This chain joins TRBV18 and TRBJ1-1; no definite D call. Deletions cut 3 bases from V and 3 bases from J, with 11 bases between. The CDR3 runs to 14 residues. Germline V gene lookup returns CDR1 KGHSH and CDR2 LQKENI. This CDR3 is CASSPFARDTEAFF. The DNA of the CDR3 is TGTGCCAGCTCACCCTTTGCGAGGGACACTGAAGCTTTCTTT.

V usage is TRBV29-1 and J usage is TRBJ1-1, with D possibly matching TRBD1 (6 bases). The CDR3 contains 13 residues. V gave up 6 bases and J gave up 5 bases, with 16 bases separating them. The germline gives CDR1 SQVTM, CDR2 ANQGSEA. The CDR3 coding sequence is TGCAGCGTCATGAGCTTAACAGGGACTGAAGCTTTCTTT. Translation: CSVMSLTGTEAFF.

This chain uses TRBV2 with TRBJ2-2; possible D gene TRBD2, 5 bases. The CDR3 contains 16 residues. From germline, CDR1 is SNHLY and CDR2 FYNNEI. V lost 6 bases to trimming and J lost 0 bases, with 14 bases between them. The CDR3 coding sequence is TGTGCCAGCAGGCACAACGACGGGACGAACACCGGGGAGCTGTTTTTT. This encodes CASRHNDGTNTGELFF.

The V gene is TRBV19, the J gene TRBJ1-5; D gene unclear. Germline CDR1 is LNHDA and CDR2 is SQIVND (reference sequence). V was cut by 4 bases and J by 6 bases, with 7 bases left in between. CDR3 length: 12 residues. In DNA, the CDR3 is TGTGCCAGTAGTACGAAACCTCAGCCCCAGCATTTT. Translation: CASSTKPQPQHF.

This clone is medium-sized within its sample. The chain joins TRBV7-2 to TRBJ2-6; D might be TRBD1 or TRBD2, each matching 5 bases. The length of the CDR3 is 15 residues. V lost 3 bases, J lost 4 bases, and 10 bases lay in between. Germline lookup yields CDR1 SGHTA and CDR2 FQGNSA. The CDR3 loop reads CASSLGEAGANVLTF. The CDR3 DNA follows: TGTGCCAGCAGCTTGGGGGAAGCAGGGGCCAACGTCCTGACTTTC.

This clone has only a few counts. CDR3 in amino acids: CSARTSGLTGELFF. The CDR3 nucleotides read TGCAGCGCTAGGACTAGCGGGCTCACCGGGGAGCTGTTTTTT. The chain is built from TRBV29-1 and TRBJ2-2; 11 bases align to TRBD2. This CDR3 is 14 amino acids long. V dropped 7 bases and J dropped 4; count of bases not matched to a gene: 5. Per germline, CDR1 SQVTM and CDR2 ANQGSEA.

This chain connects TRBV4-3 to TRBJ2-6, with D unresolved. V lost 0 bases, J lost 0 bases, and 9 bases lay in between. CDR1 and CDR2 (germline): LGHNA, YSLEER. The length of the CDR3 is 17 residues. The CDR3 here is CASSQEGPSSGANVLTF. The CDR3 DNA is TGCGCCAGCAGCCAAGAAGGGCCAAGCTCTGGGGCCAACGTCCTGACTTTC.

CDR3 in amino acids: CASSGRDGASYEQYF. CDR3 in DNA: TGTGCCAGCAGTGGCCGGGACGGGGCCTCCTACGAGCAGTACTTC. V and J are TRBV6-6 and TRBJ2-7, with D perhaps given as TRBD1 or TRBD2 (5 bases each). V lost 5 bases and J 0 bases, leaving 14 bases between the germline ends. The CDR3 contains 15 residues. The V gene's germline CDR1 is MNHNY and CDR2 SVGAGI (reference sequence).

This clone was seen only a few times. The chain couples TRBV10-3 to TRBJ2-5; 9 bases match TRBD1. CDR3 length: 12 amino acids. CDR1 is ENHRY, CDR2 SYGVKD, per germline. Unmatched junction bases numbered 5, after V lost 10 bases and J lost 5 bases. This CDR3 is CASGQGLETQYF. The CDR3 coding sequence is TGTGCCAGTGGACAGGGGCTGGAGACCCAGTACTTC.

The genes are TRBV5-5 and TRBJ1-2; D gene unclear. With 3 bases removed from V and 5 bases from J, the gap between germline ends came to 5 bases. The CDR3 is made up of 11 amino acids. Germline V gene lookup returns CDR1 SGHKS and CDR2 YYEKEE (reference sequence). The CDR3: CASSSVYGYTF. The DNA for the CDR3 is TGTGCCAGCAGCTCCGTTTATGGCTACACCTTC.

This clone came up a few times. The chain carries TRBV2 and TRBJ2-5; D may be TRBD1 (6 bases). Germline V gene sequence: CDR1 SNHLY, CDR2 FYNNEI. V was trimmed by 10 bases and J by 4 bases, leaving 10 bases between them. This CDR3 has 11 residues. DNA for the CDR3: TGTGCCAAGCGAGGGGGAGAGACCCAGTACTTC. Its protein product is CAKRGGETQYF.

The sample holds a few counts of this clone. The gene calls are TRBV11-1 and TRBJ2-1; 7 bases line up with TRBD1. V dropped 4 bases and J dropped 2; count of bases not matched to a gene: 8. The CDR3 covers 16 residues. CDR1 and CDR2 (germline): SGHAT, FQDESV (reference sequence). In DNA form, the CDR3 reads TGTGCCAGCAGCTCTCGAGGGGGCCGAACCTACAATGAGCAGTTCTTC. This gives the protein CASSSRGGRTYNEQFF.

The chain uses TRBV5-1 and TRBJ1-6, with no clear D. The ends were cut back, 0 bases at V and 6 bases at J, with 7 bases in the middle. In germline, CDR1 is SGHRS, CDR2 YFSETQ. The CDR3 loop spans 14 amino acids. The DNA of the CDR3 is TGCGCCAGCAGCTTGGACGGGCTTAATTCACCCCTCCACTTT. It yields the protein CASSLDGLNSPLHF. Full variable domain (outside the CDR3, taken from reference TRBV5-1 and TRBJ1-6): KAGVTQTPRYLIKTRGQQVTLSCSPISGHRSVSWYQQTPGQGLQFLFEYFSETQRNKGNFPGRFSGRQFSNSRSEMNVSTLELGDSALYLCASSLDGLNSPLHFGNGTRLTVT.

The CDR3 bases are TGTGCCAGCTCAGCCGGGACCTCTAATCAGCCCCAGCATTTT. Residues: CASSAGTSNQPQHF. V usage is TRBV18 and J usage is TRBJ1-5; D may be TRBD1 (5 bases). Germline CDR1 and CDR2: KGHSH and LQKENI. The V and J ends lost 5 bases and 4 bases respectively, with 12 bases between them. The CDR3 sequence is 14 residues long.

The chain recombines TRBV5-1 with TRBJ2-7; tentative D call: TRBD1 (6 bases). Deletions cut 0 bases from V and 6 bases from J, with 13 bases between. In germline, CDR1 is SGHRS, CDR2 YFSETQ. The CDR3 has 14 residues. The CDR3 region is CASSLDLGASEQYF. The DNA for the CDR3 is TGCGCCAGCAGCTTGGATCTGGGGGCCTCCGAGCAGTACTTC.